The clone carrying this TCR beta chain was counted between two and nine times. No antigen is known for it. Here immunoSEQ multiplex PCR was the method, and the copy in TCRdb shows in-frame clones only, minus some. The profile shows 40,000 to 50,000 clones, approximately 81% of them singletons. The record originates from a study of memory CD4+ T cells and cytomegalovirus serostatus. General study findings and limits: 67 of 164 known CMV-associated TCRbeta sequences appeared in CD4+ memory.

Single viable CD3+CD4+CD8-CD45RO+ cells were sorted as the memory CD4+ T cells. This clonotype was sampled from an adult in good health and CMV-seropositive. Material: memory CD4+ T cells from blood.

The CDR3 region is CASSFGNNYGYTF. The CDR3 DNA follows: TGCGCCAGCAGCTTTGGAAATAACTATGGCTACACCTTC. The chain is built from TRBV5-1 and TRBJ1-2; D remains ambiguous. Trimming took off 2 bases at V and 1 base at J, with 6 bases between the two ends. From germline, CDR1 is SGHRS and CDR2 YFSETQ. The length of the CDR3 is 13 residues.